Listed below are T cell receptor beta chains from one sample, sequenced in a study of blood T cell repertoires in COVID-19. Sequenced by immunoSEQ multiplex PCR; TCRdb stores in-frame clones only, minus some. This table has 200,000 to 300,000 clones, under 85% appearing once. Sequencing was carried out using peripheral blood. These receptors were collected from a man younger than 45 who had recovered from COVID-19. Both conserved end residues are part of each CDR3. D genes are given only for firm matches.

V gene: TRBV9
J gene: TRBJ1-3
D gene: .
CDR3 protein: CASSVMEGNSGNTIYF
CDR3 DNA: TGTGCCAGCAGCGTAATGGAGGGAAACTCTGGAAACACCATATATTTT

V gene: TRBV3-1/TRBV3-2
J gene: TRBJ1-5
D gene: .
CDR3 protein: CASSPPGYQPQHF
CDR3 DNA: TGTGCCAGCAGCCCGCCGGGATATCAGCCCCAGCATTTT

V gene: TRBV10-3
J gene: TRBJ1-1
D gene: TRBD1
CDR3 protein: CAISGGTVGANTEAFF
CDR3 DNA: TGTGCCATCAGCGGCGGGACAGTGGGGGCAAACACTGAAGCTTTCTTT

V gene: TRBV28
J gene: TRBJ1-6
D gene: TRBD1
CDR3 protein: CASSLDTGEYNSPLHF
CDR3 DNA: TGTGCCAGCAGTTTAGATACAGGGGAATATAATTCACCCCTCCACTTT

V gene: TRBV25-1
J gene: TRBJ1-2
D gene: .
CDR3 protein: CASRQDAYNYGYTF
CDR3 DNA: TGTGCCAGCAGACAGGACGCCTATAACTATGGCTACACCTTC

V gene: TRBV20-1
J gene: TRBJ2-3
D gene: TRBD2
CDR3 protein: CSASGAGGRSDTQYF
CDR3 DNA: TGCAGTGCTAGTGGAGCGGGGGGGAGGTCAGATACGCAGTATTTT

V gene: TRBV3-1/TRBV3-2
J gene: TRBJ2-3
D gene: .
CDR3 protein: CASSQEQGFTDTQYF
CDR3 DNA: TGTGCCAGCAGCCAGGAGCAGGGTTTCACAGATACGCAGTATTTT

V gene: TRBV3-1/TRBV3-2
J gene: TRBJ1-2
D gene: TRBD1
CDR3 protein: CASSLNTGGAEGYTF
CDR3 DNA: TGTGCCAGCAGCCTCAACACAGGGGGCGCCGAGGGCTACACCTTC

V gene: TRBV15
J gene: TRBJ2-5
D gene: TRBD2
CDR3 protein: CATSRDVAGALRETQYF
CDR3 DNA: TGTGCCACCAGCAGAGATGTTGCGGGAGCCCTCCGAGAGACCCAGTACTTC

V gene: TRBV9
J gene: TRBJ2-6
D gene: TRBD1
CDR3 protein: CASSASPGQAFSGANVLTF
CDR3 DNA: TGTGCCAGCAGCGCGAGCCCGGGACAGGCGTTCTCTGGGGCCAACGTCCTGACTTTC

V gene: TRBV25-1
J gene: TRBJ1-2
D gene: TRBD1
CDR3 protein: CASSATGGEIYGYTF
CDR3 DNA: TGTGCCAGCAGTGCGACAGGGGGGGAGATCTATGGCTACACCTTC

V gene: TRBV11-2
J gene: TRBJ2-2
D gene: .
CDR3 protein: CASSPWDLNTGELFF
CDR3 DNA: TGTGCCAGCAGCCCGTGGGACTTAAACACCGGGGAGCTGTTTTTT

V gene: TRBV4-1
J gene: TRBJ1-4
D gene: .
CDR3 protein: CASSQTIAQAEKLFF
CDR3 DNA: TGCGCCAGCAGCCAAACGATCGCCCAGGCGGAAAAACTGTTTTTT

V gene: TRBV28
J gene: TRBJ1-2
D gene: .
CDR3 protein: CASSQGSTNYGYTF
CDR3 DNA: TGTGCCAGCAGTCAGGGTAGCACTAACTATGGCTACACCTTC

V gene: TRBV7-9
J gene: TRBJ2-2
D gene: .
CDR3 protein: CASSNPRHGRQNTGELFF
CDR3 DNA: TGTGCCAGCAGCAATCCCAGACATGGGAGACAGAACACCGGGGAGCTGTTTTTT

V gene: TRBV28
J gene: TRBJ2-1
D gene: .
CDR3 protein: CASSLYGDNEQFF
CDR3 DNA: TGTGCCAGCAGTTTATACGGGGACAATGAGCAGTTCTTC

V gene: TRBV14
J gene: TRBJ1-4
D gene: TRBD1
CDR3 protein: CASSQPGQGKKLFF
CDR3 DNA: TGTGCCAGCAGCCAGCCGGGACAGGGGAAAAAACTGTTTTTT

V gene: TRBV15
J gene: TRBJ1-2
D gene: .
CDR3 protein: CATSRDPYGDYGYTF
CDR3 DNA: TGTGCCACCAGCAGAGATCCCTACGGGGACTATGGCTACACCTTC

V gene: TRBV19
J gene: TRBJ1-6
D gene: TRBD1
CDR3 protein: CASRTGASSPLHF
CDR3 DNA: TGTGCCAGCAGGACAGGGGCGAGTTCACCCCTCCACTTT

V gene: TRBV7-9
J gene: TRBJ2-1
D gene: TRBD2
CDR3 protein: CASSSKIRLARAYNEQFF
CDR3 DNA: TGTGCCAGCAGCTCTAAAATCCGACTAGCCCGGGCCTACAATGAGCAGTTCTTC

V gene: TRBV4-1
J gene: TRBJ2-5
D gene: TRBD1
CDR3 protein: CASSLAGTGIETQYF
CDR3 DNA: TGCGCCAGCAGCCTTGCCGGGACAGGGATCGAGACCCAGTACTTC

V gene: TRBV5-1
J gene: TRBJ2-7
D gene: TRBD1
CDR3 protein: CASSLVGQGYEQYF
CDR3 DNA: TGCGCCAGCAGCTTGGTGGGACAGGGCTACGAGCAGTACTTC

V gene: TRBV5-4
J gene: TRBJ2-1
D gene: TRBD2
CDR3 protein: CASSLAGGAHNEQFF
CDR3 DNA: TGTGCCAGCAGCTTGGCGGGGGGGGCGCACAATGAGCAGTTCTTC